The 17 T cell receptor beta chains presented below share a single source sample, sequenced in a study of early T cells in non-severe SARS-CoV-2 infection. Using its own MiXCR run on the 5' RACE reads, TCRdb lists one record per CDR3 protein. Among 40,000 or so distinct CDR3 sequences listed, 5% to 5.5% were seen once. This specimen was whole blood, taken at baseline. These receptors originate from an adult who was a healthcare worker with PCR-confirmed SARS-CoV-2 infection or an uninfected control (not recorded which).

This clonotype was seen many times. The V call is TRBV5-1, the J call TRBJ2-1; no firm D call. CDR1 is SGHRS, CDR2 YFSETQ, per germline. V dropped 3 bases and J dropped 6 bases, with 4 bases sitting between them. The CDR3 has 11 residues. CDR3 sequence (DNA): TGCGCCAGCAGCTGGGGCAATGAGCAGTTCTTC. Translating gives CASSWGNEQFF.

This clonotype was detected ten times or more. The rearrangement uses TRBV6-2 or TRBV6-3 and TRBJ2-1, with D possibly being TRBD1 (6 bases). The CDR3 runs 17 residues. CDR1 is MNHEY, CDR2 SVGEGT, per germline. V lost 6 bases and J lost 6, with 24 bases in between. For the CDR3, the DNA is TGTGCCAGCAGCCGCGCCTTTTCGGCAGGGGCGAGCAATGAGCAGTTCTTC. Residues: CASSRAFSAGASNEQFF.

This clonotype was picked up many times. The V call is TRBV2, the J call TRBJ2-3; 8 nucleotides match TRBD2. Germline CDR1 reads SNHLY; CDR2 reads FYNNEI. The junction had 6 bases not matched to a gene; V was cut back by 7 bases and J by 3 bases. The CDR3 extends over 14 amino acids. The CDR3 is CASTAGGATDTQYF. DNA for the CDR3: TGTGCCAGCACCGCGGGAGGTGCTACAGATACGCAGTATTTT.

This clonotype was observed many times. This chain connects TRBV30 to TRBJ1-6, with a weak D call TRBD1 (5 bases). The germline gives CDR1 GTSNPN, CDR2 SVGIG (reference sequence). The CDR3 consists of 15 residues. Trimming pared 2 bases from V and 9 bases from J, leaving 17 bases between. CDR3 sequence (DNA): TGTGCCTGGAGTAATACAGGATATCAGACTTCACCCCTCCACTTT. Protein: CAWSNTGYQTSPLHF.

This sequence joins TRBV20-1 and TRBJ2-3; D uncertain. CDR1 and CDR2 from the germline V gene are DFQATT and SNEGSKA (reference sequence). This CDR3 spans 14 amino acids. The V and J ends lost 0 bases and 6 bases respectively, with 13 bases between them. The CDR3 spells CSARDQNQPDTQYF. CDR3 sequence (DNA): TGCAGTGCTAGAGATCAGAATCAGCCGGATACGCAGTATTTT.

A remark on this clonotype: An end of the junction differs from the germline gene, which may be a read error. The chain uses TRBV6-5 and TRBJ1-1, with a possible D match to TRBD1 (5 bases). CDR1 and CDR2 from the germline V gene are MNHEY and SVGAGI. The CDR3 runs 14 residues. CDR3 in amino acids: CASSYGKGNTEVFF. DNA for the CDR3: TGTGCCAGCAGTTACGGTAAGGGGAACACTGAAGTTTTCTTT.

This clonotype has a count of ten or more. This chain connects TRBV30 to TRBJ2-7, with a tentative D call TRBD2 (6 bases). Germline V gene lookup returns CDR1 GTSNPN and CDR2 SVGIG (reference sequence). There are 12 residues in the CDR3. With 0 bases removed from V and 5 bases from J, the gap between germline ends came to 8 bases. The DNA of the CDR3 is TGTGCCTGGAGTGTGGGGGGTCACGAGCAGTACGTC. Amino acid sequence: CAWSVGGHEQYV.

This clonotype was detected ten times or more. The chain uses TRBV6-2 or TRBV6-3 and TRBJ2-1, with 7 positions matching TRBD2. There are 15 residues in the CDR3. J gave up 7 bases and V 5 bases, and 11 bases lay outside the gene matches. Germline V gene lookup returns CDR1 MNHEY and CDR2 SVGEGT. CDR3 protein: CASSHHKSGNNEQFF. CDR3 DNA: TGTGCCAGCAGTCACCACAAGAGCGGGAATAATGAGCAGTTCTTC.

V usage is TRBV15 and J usage is TRBJ1-1; possibly TRBD1 for D (5 bases). The CDR3 contains 14 residues. CDR1 LNHNV and CDR2 YYDKDF come from the germline V gene (reference sequence). Trimming took 0 bases from V and 3 from J, leaving 8 bases between them. In DNA, the CDR3 is TGTGCCACCAGCAGAGATCGGGGGGACACTGAAGCTTTCTTT. Translating it yields CATSRDRGDTEAFF.

This clonotype came up many times. The chain combines TRBV20-1 with TRBJ2-3, with 7 bases identical to TRBD1. This CDR3 contains 13 residues. Germline trimming cut 5 bases from V and 2 bases from J; bases unmatched to any gene: 4. Per germline, CDR1 DFQATT and CDR2 SNEGSKA (reference sequence). The CDR3 region has the DNA TGCAGTGCTCCGGACAGGCTCACAGATACGCAGTATTTT. It codes for CSAPDRLTDTQYF.

This clonotype was counted many times. The chain employs TRBV19 and TRBJ2-2, with 10 bases fitting TRBD1. Germline V CDR1 and CDR2: LNHDA, SQIVND (reference sequence). The CDR3 runs 14 residues. V dropped 10 bases and J dropped 4; count of bases not matched to a gene: 6. The CDR3 region is CATDRGRRTGELFF. In DNA form, the CDR3 reads TGTGCCACCGACAGGGGGCGACGCACCGGGGAGCTGTTTTTT. Full variable domain (remainder filled in from reference TRBV19 and TRBJ2-2): DGGITQSPKYLFRKEGQNVTLSCEQNLNHDAMYWYRQDPGQGLRLIYYSQIVNDFQKGDIAEGYSVSREKKESFPLTVTSAQKNPTAFYLCATDRGRRTGELFFGEGSRLTVL.

This clonotype has ten or more counts. The chain joins TRBV6-1 to TRBJ2-7; perhaps D is TRBD1 or TRBD2 (5 bases each). The CDR3 is 15 amino acids. Germline loops: CDR1 MNHNS, CDR2 SASEGT. V lost 4 bases and J 6 bases, leaving 19 bases between the germline ends. CDR3 region: CASSGLWSGTVEQYV. The CDR3 DNA sequence: TGTGCCAGCAGTGGACTCTGGTCGGGGACCGTCGAGCAGTACGTC.

The chain uses TRBV9 and TRBJ2-5, with a tentative D call TRBD1 (5 bases). The CDR3 is 17 residues long. CDR1 and CDR2 (germline): SGDLS, YYNGEE. V dropped 4 bases and J dropped 5 bases, with 24 bases sitting between them. The CDR3 region is CASSLSGRENPQETQYF. The CDR3 region has the DNA TGTGCCAGCAGCCTTAGTGGCAGGGAAAACCCTCAGGAGACCCAGTACTTC.

This clonotype was counted many times. This sequence joins TRBV7-9 and TRBJ1-2; D remains unclear. Trimming removed 0 bases at V and 4 bases at J, with 9 bases between. The CDR3 is 14 amino acids. CDR1 and CDR2 (germline): SEHNR, FQNEAQ (reference sequence). The CDR3 DNA follows: TGTGCCAGCAGCTTAGCAGGGCTGGGCTATGGCTACACCTTC. Amino acids: CASSLAGLGYGYTF.

This clonotype showed up many times. Here the CDR3 reads CASSPYIGYNEQFF. CDR3 bases: TGTGCCAGCAGCCCCTATATTGGGTATAATGAGCAGTTCTTC. The J gene is TRBJ2-1, the V gene TRBV9; D ambiguous. The V gene's germline CDR1 is SGDLS and CDR2 YYNGEE. This CDR3 spans 14 amino acids. V was pared by 4 bases and J by 7 bases, with 15 bases between.

In its sample, this clonotype was seen many times. J is TRBJ2-3 and V is TRBV12-3 or TRBV12-4; D is ambiguous. The CDR3 spans 14 residues. V was trimmed by 3 bases and J by 2 bases, leaving 9 bases between them. CDR3: CASSFNAHTDTQYF. For the CDR3, the DNA is TGTGCCAGCAGTTTTAACGCGCACACAGATACGCAGTATTTT.

This clonotype was seen at least ten times. This sequence joins TRBV24-1 and TRBJ1-5; possible D gene TRBD1, 6 bases. CDR3 length: 13 amino acids. Trimming removed 4 bases from V and 5 bases from J, with 8 bases in between. Germline V gene data show CDR1 as KGHDR and CDR2 as SFDVKD. DNA for the CDR3: TGTGCCACCAGTGAGCAGGGGTATCAGCCCCAGCATTTT. This translates into CATSEQGYQPQHF.